A selection of T cell receptor beta chains follows, all from one sample in a study of blood T cell repertoires in COVID-19. TCRdb's table, derived via immunoSEQ multiplex PCR, lists solely in-frame clones and lacks some. Among 230,000 or so clones listed, about four fifths were seen once. Sequences were obtained from peripheral blood. The receptors derive from a woman aged 80 or over with COVID-19, enrolled during active disease. Both conserved end residues are part of each CDR3. The D gene is left open where the match is weak. Rows may omit the clone size; those that give it use once, few, many or a size class.

d_call	v_call	clone_size	j_call	cdr3_nt	cdr3_aa
.	TRBV29-1	.	TRBJ1-2	TGCAGCGTTCGTAAACAGGACTATGGCTACACCTTC	CSVRKQDYGYTF
TRBD1	TRBV18	.	TRBJ2-3	TGTGCCAGCTCACCAACCCTGGCAGGGGGCTCGAAAGATACGCAGTATTTT	CASSPTLAGGSKDTQYF
TRBD2	TRBV5-6	once	TRBJ2-1	TGTACCAGCAGCTGGAGGCCAGCGGGGGGCAATGAGCAGTTCTTC	CTSSWRPAGGNEQFF
.	TRBV12-3/TRBV12-4	.	TRBJ2-7	TGTGCCAGCAGTTCGGCTGGGCCCTACGAGCAGTACTTC	CASSSAGPYEQYF
.	TRBV7-2	once	TRBJ2-3	TGTGCCAGCAGCTTTGACGGGAGTGCCACAGATACGCAGTATTTT	CASSFDGSATDTQYF
TRBD1	TRBV28	.	TRBJ1-2	TGTGCCAGCAGTTTATCCAGGGGGCGATGGGGCTACACCTTC	CASSLSRGRWGYTF
TRBD2	TRBV4-1	once	TRBJ2-5	TGCGCCAGCAGCCGTGGGACTAGCGGACAAGAGACCCAGTACTTC	CASSRGTSGQETQYF
.	TRBV24-1	.	TRBJ2-1	TGTGCCACCAGTGATCCCGGACACTACGATGAGCAGTTCTTC	CATSDPGHYDEQFF
TRBD1	TRBV19	.	TRBJ1-4	TGTGCCAGTAGTAGGGACAGTTCAACTAATGAAAAACTGTTTTTT	CASSRDSSTNEKLFF
.	TRBV29-1	.	TRBJ1-2	TGCAGCGTTGATAGACGGGGGAGCGGCTACACCTTC	CSVDRRGSGYTF
.	TRBV30	.	TRBJ1-2	TGTGCCTGGAGTTCAAAAGCCCTTAACTATGGCTACACCTTC	CAWSSKALNYGYTF
TRBD1	TRBV29-1	.	TRBJ1-4	TGCAGCTTTTTGGGACAGTGGGATGAAAAACTGTTTTTT	CSFLGQWDEKLFF
.	TRBV9	.	TRBJ1-4	TGTGCCAGCAGCGTGCTGGGGGGACTTAATGAAAAACTGTTTTTT	CASSVLGGLNEKLFF
.	TRBV11-2	.	TRBJ2-5	TGTGCCAGCAGCCCGCTCGGGGGAAGCGCGATGGAGACCCAGTACTTC	CASSPLGGSAMETQYF
.	TRBV23-1	.	TRBJ1-5	TGCGCCAGCAGGAGGCGGGACCGGACGATGGATCAGCCCCAGCATTTT	CASRRRDRTMDQPQHF
TRBD2	TRBV19	.	TRBJ2-7	TGTGCCAGTAGATGGCGGGGGGGGAGCGACGAGCAGTACTTC	CASRWRGGSDEQYF
.	TRBV5-1	.	TRBJ1-6	TGCGCCAGCAGCATAAATACAGGGACTAATTCACCCCTCCACTTT	CASSINTGTNSPLHF
.	TRBV13	.	TRBJ2-5	TGTGCCAGCAGCTCCGGTTACAGGGTTTTCCAAGAGACCCAGTACTTC	CASSSGYRVFQETQYF
TRBD1	TRBV19	once	TRBJ1-1	TGTGCCAGTAGCCCGGGACAGAAAAACACTGAAGCTTTCTTT	CASSPGQKNTEAFF
TRBD2	TRBV4-1	.	TRBJ2-1	TGCGCCAGCAGCCAAGGACTAGCGGACTTCAATGAGCAGTTCTTC	CASSQGLADFNEQFF
.	TRBV14	once	TRBJ1-5	TGTGCCAGCAGCCAAGAAAATGGGGCGCTTGATCAGCCCCAGCATTTT	CASSQENGALDQPQHF